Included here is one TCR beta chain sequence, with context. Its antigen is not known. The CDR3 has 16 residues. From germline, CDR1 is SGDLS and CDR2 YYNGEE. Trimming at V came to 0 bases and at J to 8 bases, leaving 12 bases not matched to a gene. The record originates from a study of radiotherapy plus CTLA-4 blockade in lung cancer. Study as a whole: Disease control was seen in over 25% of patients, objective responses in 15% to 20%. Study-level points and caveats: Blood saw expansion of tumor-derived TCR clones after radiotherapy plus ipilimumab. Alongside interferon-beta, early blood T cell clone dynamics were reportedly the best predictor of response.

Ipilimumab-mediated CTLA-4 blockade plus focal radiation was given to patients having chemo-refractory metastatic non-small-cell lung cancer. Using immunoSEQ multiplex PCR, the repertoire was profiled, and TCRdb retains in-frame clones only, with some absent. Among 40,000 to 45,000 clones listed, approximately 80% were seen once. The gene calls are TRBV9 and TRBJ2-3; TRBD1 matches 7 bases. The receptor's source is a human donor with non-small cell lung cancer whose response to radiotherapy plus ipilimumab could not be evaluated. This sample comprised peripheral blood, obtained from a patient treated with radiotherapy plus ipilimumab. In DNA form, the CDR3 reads TGTGCCAGCAGCGTAGAGCCGGGACAGCCTTTAGGTACGCAGTATTTT. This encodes CASSVEPGQPLGTQYF.